This entry lists 15 T cell receptor beta chains sequenced from one sample in a study of shared clonotypes between healthy human individuals. Method: immunoSEQ multiplex PCR; TCRdb's copy keeps in-frame clones and lacks some. The profile shows approximately 740,000 clones, over 65% of them singletons. Sample: memory CD4+ T cells sorted from blood. Subset meaning: CD45RA-negative fraction. These receptors originate from a woman in her 30s in good health.

This CDR3 is CASITRGRERTGELFF. Here the CDR3 DNA reads TGTGCCAGCATCACGAGGGGGAGGGAGCGCACCGGGGAGCTGTTTTTT. The chain recombines TRBV28 with TRBJ2-2; D might be TRBD2 (7 bases). This CDR3 contains 16 residues. CDR1 is MDHEN, CDR2 SYDVKM, per germline. Deletions cut 7 bases from V and 4 bases from J, with 19 bases between.

V usage is TRBV6-4 and J usage is TRBJ2-7; D may match TRBD1 or TRBD2 (5 bases each). Germline lookup yields CDR1 MRHNA and CDR2 SNTAGT. This CDR3 is 18 amino acids long. V was shortened by 0 bases and J by 3 bases, with 21 bases between the two germline ends. DNA of the CDR3: TGTGCCAGCAGTGACTCGACGGGGCCAGCCAGCTGCCACTACGAGCAGTACTTC. It yields the protein CASSDSTGPASCHYEQYF.

This clone appeared a single time. The chain links TRBV18 to TRBJ1-5; a possible D gene is TRBD1 (6 bases). The germline V and J ends were trimmed by 3 bases and 6 bases, with 21 bases remaining between them. The CDR3 consists of 17 residues. Per germline, CDR1 KGHSH and CDR2 LQKENI. CDR3 nucleotides: TGTGCCAGCTCACCCTCGATCGGGTCAGGGGACGGTCAGCCCCAGCATTTT. Its protein product is CASSPSIGSGDGQPQHF.

The chain has TRBV13 and TRBJ2-7, with D uncertain. CDR3 size: 11 residues. The V gene's germline CDR1 is PRHDT and CDR2 FYEKMQ (reference sequence). Between the trimmed V and J ends, which lost 1 base and 7 bases, there was a span of 5 bases. CDR3 coding DNA: TGTGCCAGCAGCTTAGATGGGGAGCAGTACTTC. It codes for CASSLDGEQYF.

The chain joins TRBV30 to TRBJ1-2; D is perhaps TRBD1 (6 bases). This CDR3 region has 13 residues. The ends were cut back, 2 bases at V and 8 bases at J, with 15 bases in the middle. Germline-derived CDR1 and CDR2 are GTSNPN and SVGIG (reference sequence). The DNA of the CDR3 is TGTGCCTGGAGTTTTCAGGGGAGCGGCGGCTACACCTTC. Amino acids: CAWSFQGSGGYTF.

The rearrangement links TRBV20-1 to TRBJ1-2; perhaps TRBD1 as D (5 bases). The germline V gene encodes CDR1 DFQATT and CDR2 SNEGSKA (reference sequence). Trimming took off 0 bases at V and 9 bases at J, with 8 bases between the two ends. The CDR3 has 11 amino acids. The CDR3 region has the DNA TGCAGTGCTAGAGACAGGGAACGCTACACCTTC. Residues: CSARDRERYTF.

This clone was observed at least ten times. The V gene is TRBV19, the J gene TRBJ2-7, with D possibly matching TRBD2 (6 bases). Trimming stripped 7 bases from V and 4 bases from J, with 14 bases between. This CDR3 is 13 amino acids long. The germline gives CDR1 LNHDA, CDR2 SQIVND (reference sequence). For the CDR3, the DNA is TGTGCCAGTATGGGGGGATCGGGATACGAGCAGTACTTC. Protein: CASMGGSGYEQYF.

This chain uses TRBV6-6 with TRBJ1-3, with unresolved D. CDR1 is MNHNY, CDR2 SVGAGI, per germline (reference sequence). CDR3 length: 14 amino acids. The germline V and J ends were trimmed by 6 bases and 0 bases, with 9 bases remaining between them. CDR3 coding DNA: TGTGCCAGCAGACCCCAAGCCTCTGGAAACACCATATATTTT. Translating gives CASRPQASGNTIYF.

The rearrangement uses TRBV7-2 and TRBJ2-1, with D unclear. CDR3 length equals 14 residues. The V gene lost 0 bases and the J gene lost 9 bases, with 12 bases spanning the gap. Per the germline V gene, CDR1 is SGHTA and CDR2 is FQGNSA. DNA for the CDR3: TGTGCCAGCAGCTTAGCGCGCAATATAGGTGAGCAGTTCTTC. Its translation is CASSLARNIGEQFF.

The CDR3 DNA sequence: TGTGCCACCAGCAGACCGATGGGCGGGAGGGCCTCCGAGCAGTACTTC. It translates to CATSRPMGGRASEQYF. The chain links TRBV15 to TRBJ2-7; 9 bases agree with TRBD2. Per germline, CDR1 LNHNV and CDR2 YYDKDF (reference sequence). CDR3 length equals 16 residues. V gave up 2 bases and J gave up 6 bases; unmatched junction bases: 11.

The V and J genes are TRBV30 and TRBJ1-5; no definite D call. The CDR3 has 13 amino acids. The V gene lost 1 base and the J gene lost 3 bases, with 7 bases spanning the gap. Germline assignment: CDR1 GTSNPN and CDR2 SVGIG (reference sequence). Here the CDR3 reads CAWSAEDNQPQHF. CDR3 coding DNA: TGTGCCTGGAGTGCGGAAGACAATCAGCCCCAGCATTTT.

This chain links TRBV5-1 with TRBJ2-1, with D possibly TRBD1 on 6 matching bases. V was clipped by 2 bases and J by 9 bases, with 6 bases between them. The CDR3 contains 11 residues. Germline V gene sequence: CDR1 SGHRS, CDR2 YFSETQ. The chain's CDR3 is CASSLGGEQFF. Written as DNA, the CDR3 is TGCGCCAGCAGCTTAGGGGGTGAGCAGTTCTTC.

This sequence joins TRBV11-2 and TRBJ1-1; no firm D call. The germline V gene encodes CDR1 SGHAT and CDR2 FQNNGV. The CDR3 runs to 12 residues. V was cut by 3 bases and J by 7 bases, with 9 bases left in between. CDR3: CASSLTQVEAFF. In DNA, the CDR3 is TGTGCCAGCAGCTTGACACAAGTTGAAGCTTTCTTT. The full variable domain, in which reference TRBV11-2 and TRBJ1-1 provide the parts outside the CDR3, is EAGVAQSPRYKIIEKRQSVAFWCNPISGHATLYWYQQILGQGPKLLIQFQNNGVVDDSQLPKDRFSAERLKGVDSTLKIQPAKLEDSAVYLCASSLTQVEAFFGQGTRLTVV.

This clone was counted once. The chain carries TRBV5-1 and TRBJ2-5, with D possibly matching TRBD1 (6 bases). Per germline, CDR1 SGHRS and CDR2 YFSETQ. This CDR3 has 15 residues. The V and J ends lost 0 bases and 4 bases respectively, with 13 bases between them. This CDR3 is CASSLVAGGVETQYF. The CDR3 DNA sequence: TGCGCCAGCAGCTTGGTCGCTGGGGGCGTAGAGACCCAGTACTTC.

The chain couples TRBV10-1 to TRBJ2-2, with TRBD1 as a possible D gene (5 bases). There are 16 residues in the CDR3. Germline CDR1 and CDR2: WNHNN and SYGVQD (reference sequence). V lost 0 bases and J 2 bases, leaving 10 bases between the germline ends. CDR3 in DNA: TGCGCCAGCAGTGAGTCGGGGCAGGTTAACACCGGGGAGCTGTTTTTT. Translating it yields CASSESGQVNTGELFF.